The clone carrying this TCR beta chain was counted between two and nine times. Its antigen is not known. Relying on iRepertoire HTBI primers and Arm-PCR of CDR3 regions, the team built TCR beta libraries. Each CDR3 protein is one row after TCRdb ran MiXCR on the multiplex PCR reads. There are some 330,000 distinct CDR3 sequences in the sample; more than 20% occur only once, and around 30% lies in the top ten. Time point: persistent/refractory GD, antithyroid drugs over 5 years with positive TRAb. PBMC RNA was the source of the TCR library. Criteria from the American Thyroid Association guidelines were applied to diagnose Graves' disease. The data derive from a study of regulatory T cells in long-lasting Graves disease. Study results and limitations: A greater number of public clonotypes (2,741) was shared by persistent patients than by new patients (just over 950). Patients with persistent disease showed a bias toward TRBV28, TRBJ1-2 and TRBJ2-5.

CDR3 size: 14 residues. With 8 bases removed from V and 0 bases from J, the gap between germline ends came to 13 bases. Germline assignment: CDR1 WSHSY and CDR2 SAAADI. This sequence was found in a middle-aged woman with Graves disease. The sample consisted of peripheral blood mononuclear cells (PBMCs), taken when the disease was refractory, from a patient treated with antithyroid drugs. The chain is built from TRBV10-2 and TRBJ2-5; no firm D call. The CDR3 sequence is CASGITAYQETQYF. The CDR3 DNA follows: TGCGCCAGCGGTATAACGGCTTACCAAGAGACCCAGTACTTC.